Below, 9 T cell receptor beta chains from the same sample are listed, as sequenced in a study of T cell responses to AZD1222 COVID-19 vaccine. Measured with immunoSEQ multiplex PCR; TCRdb has only the in-frame clones, and not every one. The table has about 150,000 clones, roughly 90% seen once. Sequenced material: peripheral blood, taken 28 days after the second AZD1222 dose. These receptors all stem from an adult who received the AZD1222 COVID-19 vaccine.

V and J are TRBV12-3 or TRBV12-4 and TRBJ2-5; unclear D gene. The CDR3 contains 13 residues. V was clipped by 6 bases and J by 4 bases, with 12 bases between them. The CDR3, as DNA: TGTGCCAGCAGAATACTGGCTACAGAGACCCAGTACTTC. It is translated as CASRILATETQYF.

The chain combines TRBV18 with TRBJ2-1; D is undetermined. The CDR3 has 12 residues. The V end was cut by 2 bases, the J end by 12 bases, with 11 bases between. Germline CDR1 is KGHSH and CDR2 is LQKENI. CDR3 residues: CASSPEVWGQFF. CDR3 nucleotide sequence: TGTGCCAGCTCACCAGAGGTTTGGGGGCAGTTCTTC.

The genes are TRBV27 and TRBJ1-2; D perhaps matches TRBD1 (6 bases). Trimming cost V 3 bases and J 5 bases, with 16 bases left between them. The germline gives CDR1 MNHEY, CDR2 SMNVEV (reference sequence). The CDR3 consists of 15 residues. For the CDR3, the DNA is TGTGCCAGCAGTTTTGCAGGGGCTTATGCGTATGGCTACACCTTC. This translates into CASSFAGAYAYGYTF.

This chain uses TRBV29-1 with TRBJ1-2; 7 bases map to TRBD1. The CDR3 is made up of 15 amino acids. Per germline, CDR1 SQVTM and CDR2 ANQGSEA. With 8 bases clipped from V and 4 bases from J, the junction kept 16 bases outside the gene matches. In DNA, the CDR3 is TGCAGCATAGGCAGGGGGGCGAGTAGTGCCTATGGCTACACCTTC. As protein: CSIGRGASSAYGYTF.

This chain connects TRBV28 to TRBJ1-5; a weak D match, TRBD1 (6 bases). With 2 bases removed from V and 3 bases from J, the gap between germline ends came to 11 bases. This CDR3 spans 15 amino acids. Germline CDR1 and CDR2: MDHEN and SYDVKM. The CDR3 region is CASSLRGGVNQPQHF. DNA of the CDR3: TGTGCCAGCAGTTTAAGGGGGGGCGTCAATCAGCCCCAGCATTTT.

The chain combines TRBV9 with TRBJ2-7, with 7 bases fitting TRBD1. CDR1 is SGDLS and CDR2 is YYNGEE in the germline V gene. Losses at the gene ends were 4 bases for V and 2 bases for J; bases not matched to a gene: 9. The CDR3 has 15 amino acids. CDR3 nucleotide sequence: TGTGCCAGCAGCATATTACCGGGACAGCCCTACGAGCAGTACTTC. Translated: CASSILPGQPYEQYF.

The chain couples TRBV7-9 to TRBJ1-1, with D possibly being TRBD1 (6 bases). The CDR3 length is 14 residues. Between the trimmed V and J ends, which lost 5 bases and 2 bases, there was a span of 12 bases. Germline-derived CDR1 and CDR2 are SEHNR and FQNEAQ (reference sequence). CDR3 in amino acids: CASSQSGVNTEAFF. The CDR3, as DNA: TGTGCCAGCAGCCAATCAGGGGTTAACACTGAAGCTTTCTTT.

The chain joins TRBV11-3 to TRBJ2-7, with 7 bases aligning to TRBD1. Germline CDR1 SGHNT, CDR2 YENEEA. Trimming at V came to 5 bases and at J to 0 bases, leaving 4 bases not matched to a gene. CDR3 size: 14 residues. The CDR3 here is CASSTHRGSYEQYF. The CDR3 DNA sequence: TGTGCCAGCAGCACCCACAGGGGCTCCTACGAGCAGTACTTC.

About this clone itself: Other DNA sequences within the sample encode an identical CDR3. The V call is TRBV5-1, the J call TRBJ1-6; D unresolved. Trimming removed 0 bases at V and 6 bases at J, with 7 bases between. The CDR3 covers 14 residues. The V gene's germline CDR1 is SGHRS and CDR2 YFSETQ. The CDR3 region has the DNA TGCGCCAGCAGCTTGGGGGATTCTAATTCACCCCTCCACTTT. This encodes CASSLGDSNSPLHF.